This TCR beta chain is drawn from a study of post-analysis software for immune sequencing data. Findings and limits, study-wide: Relative to controls, patients had several TRBV segments at higher frequency, with TRBV5-6, TRBV5-1 and TRBV20-1 among these.

As to this clonotype: Antigen specificity is unknown.

Every TCR beta cDNA library bore unique molecular identifiers. MiXCR was run by TCRdb on the PCR reads, yielding one entry per CDR3 protein. The sample has some 690,000 distinct CDR3 sequences; 25% to 30% are singletons. With 5 bases clipped from V and 1 base from J, the junction kept 4 bases outside the gene matches. The CDR3 is 13 amino acids. Per the germline V gene, CDR1 is DFQATT and CDR2 is SNEGSKA (reference sequence). This receptor was taken from a girl aged 5-17 years with multiple sclerosis. The sample taken for sequencing was blood. The gene calls are TRBV20-1 and TRBJ1-1; 7 bases map to TRBD1. The CDR3 loop reads CSAARTGNTEAFF. The CDR3 DNA reads as TGCAGTGCTGCCAGGACAGGGAACACTGAAGCTTTCTTT.